This T cell receptor beta chain stems from a study of blood T cell repertoires in COVID-19. Study-level information: Both acute and convalescent COVID-19 samples were obtained from the United States, Italy and Spain. T cells, B-cell-depleted T cells, or PBMCs provided the cDNA or gDNA that served as material.

Original processing methods: Estimated nucleated cell counts came from reference gene primer amplification. Data came from immunoSEQ multiplex PCR; TCRdb stores just in-frame clones and leaves some out. V, J and clone size are those of that table, while D and trimming were read from the DNA. The sample comprises around 110,000 clones, approximately 84% of which are singletons, and roughly 7% rests with the top ten. The CDR3 spans 16 residues. The junction had 4 bases not matched to a gene; V was cut back by 3 bases and J by 3 bases. Germline values: CDR1 SGHTA, CDR2 FQGNSA. The receptor was derived from a man between 70 and 80 years old with active or convalescent COVID-19. The chain joins TRBV7-2 to TRBJ2-3; 12 bases align to TRBD2. The material sequenced was peripheral blood. DNA of the CDR3: TGTGCCAGCAGCTTCAGGACTAGCGGGAATACAGATACGCAGTATTTT. It translates to CASSFRTSGNTDTQYF.